The text below deals with one T cell receptor beta chain. The data were taken from a study of blood T cell repertoires in COVID-19. At the level of the study: Specimens from acute and convalescent COVID-19 originated in the United States, Italy and Spain. PBMCs, B-cell-depleted T cells, or T cells provided the cDNA or gDNA that made up the material.

Per the germline V gene, CDR1 is LGHDT and CDR2 is YNNKEL (reference sequence). J gave up 5 bases and V 3 bases, and 5 bases lay outside the gene matches. This CDR3 has 15 residues. Original methodology: By means of reference gene primer amplification, nucleated cell counts were estimated. This table comes from immunoSEQ multiplex PCR, and its TCRdb copy is limited to in-frame clones, with some not included. V, J and clone size were drawn from that table, and D and trimming were deduced from the DNA. The sample has approximately 31,000 clones; 65% to 90% are singletons. Input material: peripheral blood. The chain links TRBV3-1 (or the pseudogene TRBV3-2) to TRBJ2-7, with 12 nucleotides matching TRBD2. This receptor was identified in a woman over 75 with active or convalescent COVID-19. Written as DNA, the CDR3 is TGTGCCAGCAGCCACGGACTAGCGGGACTCCACGAGCAGTACTTC. Residues: CASSHGLAGLHEQYF.